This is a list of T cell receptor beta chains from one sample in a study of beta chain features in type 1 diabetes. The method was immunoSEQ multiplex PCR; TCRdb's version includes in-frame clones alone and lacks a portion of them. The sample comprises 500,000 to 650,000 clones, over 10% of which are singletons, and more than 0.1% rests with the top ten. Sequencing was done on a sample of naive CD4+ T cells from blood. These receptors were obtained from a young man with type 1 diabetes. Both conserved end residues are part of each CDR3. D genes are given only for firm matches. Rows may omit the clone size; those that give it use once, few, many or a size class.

TGTGCCAGCAGTTTAATCCTAGCGGGGGGAGGCACAGATACGCAGTATTTT	CASSLILAGGGTDTQYF	TRBJ2-3	-	TRBD2	TRBV27
TGTGCCAGCAGTGATAGAGGACTAGGCAACTATGGCTACACCTTC	CASSDRGLGNYGYTF	TRBJ1-2	few	-	TRBV25-1
TGTGCCATCAGTGAGTCGCCGGGACAGGGGAACTACGAGCAGTACTTC	CAISESPGQGNYEQYF	TRBJ2-7	few	TRBD1	TRBV10-3
TGTGCCAGCAGTTGGATGGGCAATCAGCCCCAGCATTTT	CASSWMGNQPQHF	TRBJ1-5	few	-	TRBV6-6
TGTGCCAGCAGTCCATTTGGACCCTACGAGCAGTACTTC	CASSPFGPYEQYF	TRBJ2-7	-	-	TRBV28
TGCGCCAGCAGCCGCGGGACCGTTGAAAAACTGTTTTTT	CASSRGTVEKLFF	TRBJ1-4	-	-	TRBV4-3
TGTGCCAGCAGCGATCCTCTCGGACTAGCGGGATCTTCCTACGAGCAGTACTTC	CASSDPLGLAGSSYEQYF	TRBJ2-7	few	TRBD2	TRBV7-9
TGTGCCAGCAGCTTAGGCTGGGCGGAGACCCAGTACTTC	CASSLGWAETQYF	TRBJ2-5	-	-	TRBV7-2
TGTGCCAGCCTTGGGGCCTCCCTCCTGGTTGAGCAGTACTTC	CASLGASLLVEQYF	TRBJ2-7	-	-	TRBV9
TGTGCCAGCTCACCACCGACGGCCGGGGAGCTGTTTTTT	CASSPPTAGELFF	TRBJ2-2	-	-	TRBV18
TGTGCCAGCACTCACGACCGGGAGCCGAATCAGCCCCAGCATTTT	CASTHDREPNQPQHF	TRBJ1-5	-	-	TRBV28
TGTGCCATGAGCACAGGGGAAGACACTGAAGCTTTCTTT	CAMSTGEDTEAFF	TRBJ1-1	-	TRBD1	TRBV10-3
TGTGCCAGCAGCTTAGGGGCGGCTCAAGAGACCCAGTACTTC	CASSLGAAQETQYF	TRBJ2-5	-	-	TRBV7-2
TGTGCCAGCGAAGTCGCCGGGACAGGGGAATCACCCCTCCACTTT	CASEVAGTGESPLHF	TRBJ1-6	few	TRBD1	TRBV28
TGTGCCAGCAGCTTGGTTGGAAACACCATATATTTT	CASSLVGNTIYF	TRBJ1-3	few	-	TRBV5-4
TGTGCCAGCAGCTTAACGGGACTAGCGGGCGTCAATGAGCAGTTCTTC	CASSLTGLAGVNEQFF	TRBJ2-1	-	TRBD2	TRBV7-2